The entry that follows covers one T cell receptor beta chain sequence. Its antigen remains unidentified. Base quality data are lacking; no much larger clone is found one base away. This sample was taken from a study of brain metastases from non-small cell lung cancer (dated by TCRdb to the late 2010s). For context, the study as a whole: The study profiled the immune microenvironment of paired resected primary tumors and brain metastases taken from patients with non-small-cell lung cancer.

The cohort was made up of about 40 patients with surgically resected non-small-cell lung cancer, each of whom had both a primary tumor specimen and a brain metastasis specimen. The tumor specimens used were formalin-fixed, paraffin-embedded tissues taken from archives. The research as a whole found: Lower T-cell infiltration was exhibited by brain metastases compared with primary tumors (P < 0.001). Compared with the matched primary tumors, T-cell clones appeared to be expanded in approximately 70% of brain metastases. TCR repertoires were found to be largely shared between paired brain metastases and primary tumors, although sparse T-cell densities were observed in the brain metastases.

The method behind the library was the immunoSEQ multiplex PCR assay. T-cell receptor beta chain repertoire sequencing was performed alongside a 770-gene immune expression panel. Here the immuneACCESS table is served through TCRdb, limited to in-frame sequences with V and J called. Missing clones are a known gap in these copies; in checked studies unresolved V genes cover under half, and the rest lacks a known reason. The table for this sample lists under 2,000 clones; 93% of them were counted only once. The top ten clones comprise roughly 2.2% of the sample. Including cysteine and phenylalanine, the CDR3 has 15 amino acids. The retained sequence is limited to the CDR3, 45 bases, with the frame set at the first base. Trimming takes 3 bases from V and 0 bases from J, and the germline ends sit 8 bases apart. According to the germline V gene, CDR1 reads KGHSH and CDR2 reads LQKENI.

The sequenced sample consisted of tissue from a brain metastasis. What the cell subset or site label conveys for this sample: resected brain metastasis paired with primary lung tumor. The clonotype comes from a donor aged 40 or older with non-small cell lung cancer. The rearranged segments are TRBV18 and TRBJ1-4, and TRBD1 may be the D gene, going by 5 matching bases. Read as DNA, the sequence is TGTGCCAGCTCACCCGGGGCAGCAACTAATGAAAAACTGTTTTTT. It translates as CASSPGAATNEKLFF.